These 19 T cell receptor beta chains originate from one sample sequenced in a study of identical twins. TCRdb fed the 5' RACE reads into MiXCR, producing one record per CDR3 protein. The sample contains approximately 700,000 distinct CDR3 sequences, 5.5% to 6.5% of which appear only once. The source material was naive T cells sorted from blood. The receptors come from a man younger than 35 in good health.

This clonotype was observed at least ten times. This CDR3 is CATSRDGRSTYEQYV. The CDR3 DNA reads TGTGCCACCAGCAGAGATGGACGGTCAACCTACGAGCAGTACGTC. This sequence joins TRBV15 and TRBJ2-7; D is uncertain. Germline CDR1 reads LNHNV; CDR2 reads YYDKDF (reference sequence). CDR3 length equals 15 residues. V shed 0 bases and J shed 2 bases, with 11 bases lying between them.

CDR3 region: CASSTRRGGTSGRIETQYF. In DNA, the CDR3 is TGTGCCAGCAGTACCAGGAGGGGGGGGACTAGCGGGAGAATCGAGACCCAGTACTTC. The chain joins TRBV6-1 to TRBJ2-5; 14 bases match TRBD2. V lost 5 bases, J lost 5 bases, and 16 bases stayed unmatched. Per germline, CDR1 MNHNS and CDR2 SASEGT. The CDR3 covers 19 residues.

The chain combines TRBV5-1 with TRBJ2-1; TRBD2 agrees at 11 bases. CDR1 and CDR2 (germline): SGHRS, YFSETQ. V lost 0 bases to trimming and J lost 5 bases; unmatched junction nucleotides: 4. This CDR3 contains 16 residues. CDR3 nucleotide sequence: TGCGCCAGCAGCTTGGCCCCGACTAGCGGGGACAATGAGCAGTTCTTC. Protein: CASSLAPTSGDNEQFF.

Only a few counts were recorded for this clonotype. This chain uses TRBV29-1 with TRBJ2-5, with D hard to call. With 4 bases removed from V and 5 bases from J, the gap between germline ends came to 17 bases. The CDR3 covers 14 residues. Germline CDR1 and CDR2: SQVTM and ANQGSEA. The CDR3 DNA reads as TGCAGCGTTGGGGTGATGGTAGCCGGGGAGACCCAGTACTTC. Protein sequence: CSVGVMVAGETQYF.

The gene calls are TRBV6-2 or TRBV6-3 and TRBJ2-5; D not certain. Trimming took off 6 bases at V and 5 bases at J, with 7 bases between the two ends. The CDR3 length is 11 residues. Germline V gene lookup returns CDR1 MNHEY and CDR2 SVGEGT. In DNA form, the CDR3 reads TGTGCCAGCAGGTTGCTGGAGACCCAGTACTTC. Translation: CASRLLETQYF.

The sample holds a few counts of this clonotype. V is TRBV5-5 and J is TRBJ2-3; tentatively, D is TRBD1 (6 bases). V was clipped by 1 base and J by 6 bases, with 18 bases between them. CDR3 length: 16 residues. Germline assignment: CDR1 SGHKS and CDR2 YYEKEE (reference sequence). CDR3 sequence (DNA): TGTGCCAGCAGCTTGAATACTGGACAGTACGCGGATACGCAGTATTTT. This translates into CASSLNTGQYADTQYF.

This clonotype was counted at least ten times. This chain joins TRBV5-1 and TRBJ2-1; D remains ambiguous. The CDR3 is 14 residues long. Germline CDR1 SGHRS, CDR2 YFSETQ. V shed 0 bases and J shed 3 bases, with 7 bases lying between them. The CDR3 nucleotides are TGCGCCAGCAGCTTGGAACTGCTCTACAATGAGCAGTTCTTC. This translates into CASSLELLYNEQFF.

This clonotype was detected a few times. The J gene is TRBJ2-7, the V gene TRBV7-9, with D possibly matching TRBD1 (6 bases). Germline CDR1 and CDR2: SEHNR and FQNEAQ (reference sequence). Trimming stripped 0 bases from V and 1 base from J, with 16 bases between. The CDR3 runs to 17 residues. The CDR3 DNA sequence: TGTGCCAGCAGCTTAGCCTTTCCAGGGGAAGAGTCCTACGAGCAGTACGTC. It specifies CASSLAFPGEESYEQYV.

This clonotype was found many times. This rearrangement joins TRBV27 to TRBJ2-7; TRBD2 agrees at 9 bases. There are 14 residues in the CDR3. Germline assignment: CDR1 MNHEY and CDR2 SMNVEV (reference sequence). V was pared by 3 bases and J by 3 bases, with 3 bases of the junction left unmatched. CDR3 region: CASSLREGLYEQYF. For the CDR3, the DNA is TGTGCCAGCAGTTTGCGGGAGGGCCTCTACGAGCAGTACTTC.

This clonotype came up many times. The rearrangement links TRBV12-3 or TRBV12-4 to TRBJ2-1; weak D call: TRBD1 (6 bases). V lost 6 bases, J lost 9 bases, and 15 bases lay in between. The CDR3 has 13 amino acids. The CDR3 loop is CASSFFTGPEQFF. The CDR3 DNA follows: TGTGCCAGCAGCTTTTTCACAGGGCCTGAGCAGTTCTTC.

This clonotype was seen repeatedly, ten times or more. The V and J genes are TRBV5-1 and TRBJ2-2, with 10 bases identical to TRBD2. V shed 5 bases and J 0 bases; nucleotides not matched to a gene: 4. The CDR3 is made up of 16 amino acids. The V gene's germline CDR1 is SGHRS and CDR2 YFSETQ. CDR3: CASSSGLAANTGELFF. The CDR3 DNA reads as TGCGCCAGCAGTTCCGGACTAGCGGCGAACACCGGGGAGCTGTTTTTT.

This clonotype was observed many times. The CDR3 loop reads CSVDFGSGRFNEQYF. As DNA, the CDR3 is TGCAGCGTTGATTTTGGTAGCGGGAGATTTAACGAGCAGTACTTC. This rearrangement joins TRBV29-1 to TRBJ2-7; 9 bases line up with TRBD2. This CDR3 has 15 amino acids. Trimming at V came to 3 bases and at J to 5 bases, leaving 11 bases not matched to a gene. The germline CDR1 and CDR2 sequences are SQVTM and ANQGSEA.

The gene calls are TRBV10-3 and TRBJ2-2; D is unclear. The CDR3 runs to 13 residues. Germline CDR1 ENHRY, CDR2 SYGVKD. Trimming removed 11 bases at V and 1 base at J, with 11 bases between. For the CDR3, the DNA is TGTGCCGCACGCTACGAGAACACCGGGGAGCTGTTTTTT. Amino acids: CAARYENTGELFF.

This clonotype was seen at least ten times. The chain joins TRBV9 to TRBJ2-2; D is unresolved. Trimming removed 1 base from V and 2 bases from J, with 9 bases in between. The CDR3 extends over 15 amino acids. Per germline, CDR1 SGDLS and CDR2 YYNGEE. DNA of the CDR3: TGTGCCAGCAGCGTAAGGGCACTTAACACCGGGGAGCTGTTTTTT. Its translation is CASSVRALNTGELFF.

About this clonotype itself: One end of the junction varies from germline; a read error may be responsible. V gene TRBV5-1 combines with J gene TRBJ2-3; 7 bases map to TRBD2. CDR1 is SGHRS and CDR2 is YFSETQ in the germline V gene. The CDR3 spans 15 residues. The CDR3 DNA reads as TGCGCCAGCAGCTTGGAGGCGGGAGTGGCAGATATGCAGTATTTT. This sequence encodes CASSLEAGVADMQYF. The whole variable domain, remainder taken from reference TRBV5-1 and TRBJ2-3, is KAGVTQTPRYLIKTRGQQVTLSCSPISGHRSVSWYQQTPGQGLQFLFEYFSETQRNKGNFPGRFSGRQFSNSRSEMNVSTLELGDSALYLCASSLEAGVADMQYFGPGTRLTVL.

This clonotype was found many times. The V call is TRBV12-3 or TRBV12-4, the J call TRBJ2-7, with D possibly TRBD2 on 6 matching bases. V lost 7 bases and J 2 bases, leaving 12 bases between the germline ends. The CDR3 has 13 residues. The CDR3 loop is CASKWGETYEQYF. CDR3 sequence (DNA): TGTGCCAGCAAGTGGGGGGAAACCTACGAGCAGTACTTC.

This clonotype was counted only a few times. The chain couples TRBV5-5 to TRBJ2-3, with 9 bases that match TRBD2. V was clipped by 4 bases and J by 4 bases; unmatched bases: 7. This CDR3 is built from 15 residues. Germline V gene lookup returns CDR1 SGHKS and CDR2 YYEKEE (reference sequence). CDR3 sequence: CASSQAGGSPDTQYF. The CDR3 bases are TGTGCCAGCAGCCAGGCGGGGGGGAGCCCAGATACGCAGTATTTT.

This clonotype was seen many times. CDR3 nucleotides: TGTGCCAGCAGCCAAGAGGGTCCGGGCTCCTGGGACAATGAGCAGTTCTTC. Its translation: CASSQEGPGSWDNEQFF. The rearrangement joins TRBV4-2 to TRBJ2-1, with D unclear. Germline values: CDR1 LGHNA, CDR2 YNFKEQ. The CDR3 consists of 17 residues. Trimming left V 0 bases short and J 5 bases short, with 17 bases between.

This clonotype has only a few counts. V is TRBV18 and J is TRBJ2-3, with 10 bases identical to TRBD1. The CDR3 has 17 residues. J was trimmed by 1 base and V by 3 bases; bases with no gene match: 7. Germline V gives CDR1 KGHSH, CDR2 LQKENI. This CDR3 is CASSPGQGRSGTDTQYF. CDR3 sequence (DNA): TGTGCCAGCTCACCGGGACAGGGGCGGTCCGGCACAGATACGCAGTATTTT.